The rows below give T cell receptor beta chains drawn from one sample of a study of beta chain features in type 1 diabetes. Profiling relied on immunoSEQ multiplex PCR, and the TCRdb table lists in-frame clones only, not all of them. The data show about 340,000 clones, approximately 15% seen once. Material: naive CD4+ T cells from blood. These receptor sequences come from a woman younger than 35 with type 1 diabetes. The CDR3 runs from the conserved cysteine through the conserved F or W. D genes are given only for firm matches. Part of the rows lack a size; the others show once, few, many or a class for expanded clones.

d_call j_call v_call clone_size cdr3_nt cdr3_aa
TRBD1 TRBJ2-1 TRBV7-9 NA TGTGCCAGCAGCTTGACAGGGTACAATGAGCAGTTCTTC CASSLTGYNEQFF
NA TRBJ1-1 TRBV6-1 NA TGTGCCAGCAGTGATGTAAAGAAGGGACAGAACACTGAAGCTTTCTTT CASSDVKKGQNTEAFF
NA TRBJ2-3 TRBV12-5 few TGTGCTAGTGCCCCCCGACTTAGCACAGATACGCAGTATTTT CASAPRLSTDTQYF
NA TRBJ2-7 TRBV13 NA TGTGCCAGCAGTATTCAGGGTTACGAGCAGTACTTC CASSIQGYEQYF
NA TRBJ2-5 TRBV20-1 few TGCAGTTCAGGGGAAGAGACCCAGTACTTC CSSGEETQYF
TRBD2 TRBJ2-1 TRBV5-1 NA TGCGCCAGCAGCTTGAGGAAGACTAGCGGGAGCCCAAGCTACAATGAGCAGTTCTTC CASSLRKTSGSPSYNEQFF
TRBD2 TRBJ2-1 TRBV19 few TGTGCCAGTAGCGGTAGCGGGAGACCTTCCTACAATGAGCAGTTCTTC CASSGSGRPSYNEQFF
NA TRBJ1-5 TRBV11-2 NA TGTGCCAGCAGCCCGGACAGTCTAACAAGCAATCAGCCCCAGCATTTT CASSPDSLTSNQPQHF
NA TRBJ2-3 TRBV9 NA TGTGCCAGCAGCGCCACTACCCGGATAAGCACAGATACGCAGTATTTT CASSATTRISTDTQYF
NA TRBJ2-5 TRBV7-9 few TGTGCCAGCAGCTCCACCGGGACAACCCAAGAGACCCAGTACTTC CASSSTGTTQETQYF
TRBD2 TRBJ2-1 TRBV15 few TGTGCCACCAGCAGAGGGCTAGCGGACTACAATGAGCAGTTCTTC CATSRGLADYNEQFF
TRBD2 TRBJ2-7 TRBV28 few TGTGCCAGCAGTTCCAGCGGGATACCGCCCTACGAGCAGTACTTC CASSSSGIPPYEQYF
TRBD2 TRBJ2-5 TRBV5-1 NA TGCGCCAGCAGGGAAATTAGCGGGAGAAGAGAGACCCAGTACTTC CASREISGRRETQYF
NA TRBJ2-2 TRBV9 few TGTGCCAGCAGCTCTATCCCGAACACCGGGGAGCTGTTTTTT CASSSIPNTGELFF
TRBD2 TRBJ2-3 TRBV4-3 few TGCGCCAGCAGCCAAGGGGCAGTGACTAGCGGGAGCCCAGATACGCAGTATTTT CASSQGAVTSGSPDTQYF
NA TRBJ1-1 TRBV7-2 NA TGTGCCAGCAGCTTCCGGGGGGCGAACACTGAAGCTTTCTTT CASSFRGANTEAFF
TRBD2 TRBJ2-2 TRBV9 NA TGTGCCAGCAGCGGGACTAGCGGATCCGGGGAGCTGTTTTTT CASSGTSGSGELFF
NA TRBJ1-2 TRBV19 few TGTGCCAGTAGCATGGACAGTAACTATGGCTACACCTTC CASSMDSNYGYTF
TRBD1 TRBJ2-5 TRBV27 NA TGTGCCAGCAGTCCGGACAGGGGACGGGAGACCCAGTACTTC CASSPDRGRETQYF
TRBD1 TRBJ1-2 TRBV6-5 few TGTGCCAGCACTCAGGGGGCGCGGGATGGCTACACCTTC CASTQGARDGYTF
TRBD1 TRBJ2-7 TRBV19 few TGTGCCAGTAGCACGTCTAACAGGGGCCACGAGCAGTACTTC CASSTSNRGHEQYF
NA TRBJ2-1 TRBV10-3 few TGTGCCATCAGTGAGTCCGGACTAGAGCAGTTCTTC CAISESGLEQFF
TRBD1 TRBJ1-1 TRBV30 NA TGTGCCTGGAGTGTTTGGGACAGGTTGAACACTGAAGCTTTCTTT CAWSVWDRLNTEAFF
TRBD2 TRBJ2-1 TRBV30 NA TGTGCCTGGACTGTGGGGTTAGCGGGGAGCAATGAGCAGTTCTTC CAWTVGLAGSNEQFF
TRBD1 TRBJ2-5 TRBV18 few TGTGCCAGCTCACAAGACAGGGCCCAAGAGACCCAGTACTTC CASSQDRAQETQYF
TRBD2 TRBJ2-7 TRBV29-1 NA TGCAGCGTTGCCACCCCGCGCCCTGGACTAGCGGGAGGCCCGCTTGAGCAGTACTTC CSVATPRPGLAGGPLEQYF
TRBD2 TRBJ2-1 TRBV11-2 few TGTGCCAGCAGCTTAGACTGGTCGAGCGGGAGGAACAATGAGCAGTTCTTC CASSLDWSSGRNNEQFF
TRBD1 TRBJ1-2 TRBV6-6 NA TGTGCCAGCAGTTCTGCGGACAGGGTTTATGGCTACACCTTC CASSSADRVYGYTF
TRBD2 TRBJ2-1 TRBV12-5 NA TGTGCTAGTGGTTGGGGACTAGGGCCGAATGAGCAGTTCTTC CASGWGLGPNEQFF
NA TRBJ1-2 TRBV18 NA TGTGCCAGCTCAACTGTCTCACAGGGAAACTATGGCTACACCTTC CASSTVSQGNYGYTF
TRBD1 TRBJ1-2 TRBV7-3 few TGTGCCAGCAGCTCATACAGGGGGCGAGACTATGGCTACACCTTC CASSSYRGRDYGYTF
NA TRBJ1-1 TRBV19 few TGTGCCAGTAGTTTTCAGTACACTGAAGCTTTCTTT CASSFQYTEAFF
TRBD1 TRBJ1-2 TRBV29-1 few TGCAGCGTTACAGGTTTGGACAGGGTCGAGACTAACTATGGCTACACCTTC CSVTGLDRVETNYGYTF
TRBD2 TRBJ2-1 TRBV7-2 few TGTGCCAGCAGCTTAGGCCGGGGCGGGAGAGGAAGCTCCTACAATGAGCAGTTCTTC CASSLGRGGRGSSYNEQFF
NA TRBJ2-7 TRBV11-2 NA TGTGCCAGCAGCTTACAATACGAGCAGTACTTC CASSLQYEQYF
TRBD1 TRBJ1-2 TRBV9 NA TGTGCCAGCAGCGTAGCGGGACAGCCTTATGGCTACACCTTC CASSVAGQPYGYTF
TRBD2 TRBJ2-7 TRBV28 NA TGTGCCAGCAGTTTATCGGACGGACTAGCTGAGCAGTACTTC CASSLSDGLAEQYF
TRBD2 TRBJ2-2 TRBV28 few TGTGCCAGCAACGACCCGGGACTAGGGAACACCGGGGAGCTGTTTTTT CASNDPGLGNTGELFF
TRBD2 TRBJ2-3 TRBV5-1 few TGCGCCAGCAGCTTGGGGGCGGGAGGCGCCCGAAGCACAGATACGCAGTATTTT CASSLGAGGARSTDTQYF
NA TRBJ1-2 TRBV28 NA TGTGCCAGCAGTTCAGGTGGCACTTCCTTTCGGGGCTACACCTTC CASSSGGTSFRGYTF
NA TRBJ1-5 TRBV7-9 NA TGTGCCAGCAGCTCCACTCTTGAGCCCCAGCATTTT CASSSTLEPQHF
NA TRBJ1-2 TRBV19 few TGTGCCAGTAGTAACCGGGACACTTCTAACTATGGCTACACCTTC CASSNRDTSNYGYTF
NA TRBJ2-7 TRBV28 NA TGTGCCAGCAGTTTGAATCCCCCGGGTTCCTACGAGCAGTACTTC CASSLNPPGSYEQYF
NA TRBJ2-3 TRBV28 few TGTGCCAGCAGGATCCCCGGGACCCCAAGGGAGGCTACGCAGTATTTT CASRIPGTPREATQYF
TRBD2 TRBJ2-2 TRBV11-1 NA TGTGCCAGCAGCTTAGCTCTAGCGGGGTACACCGGGGAGCTGTTTTTT CASSLALAGYTGELFF
NA TRBJ1-1 TRBV29-1 few TGCAGCGCTCTGACATTCATGAACACTGAAGCTTTCTTT CSALTFMNTEAFF